This T cell receptor (beta chain) was identified in a study of T cells in Graves' hyperthyroidism and ophthalmopathy (dated by TCRdb to about 2019). With regard to the full study: Peripheral blood was sampled at the time of initial diagnosis, prior to any treatment. A discovery cohort of roughly 100 patients, roughly 43 with Graves' ophthalmopathy and 55 to 65 with stable Graves' hyperthyroidism, was used to find distinguishing TCR V-J signatures. In addition, the study compared T-cell repertoires in thyroid tissue and in blood from five to seven Graves' hyperthyroidism patients. After sampling, hyperthyroidism patients received methimazole starting at 30 mg daily, and ophthalmopathy patients received high-dose intravenous methylprednisolone. TCR Vbeta CDR3 sequencing of 120 to 150 peripheral blood samples (under 45 ophthalmopathy, 70 to 85 hyperthyroidism and approximately 17 progressor patients) is reported in the paper. The 75 to 100 discovery patients were randomly divided into training and test sets at a 7:3 ratio. Prospective prediction of ophthalmopathy was tested in an independent validation cohort consisting of 18 hyperthyroidism patients and 15 or so patients who later progressed to ophthalmopathy.

TCR beta CDR3 regions were amplified from RNA transcripts. The first round of RT-PCR for the TCR CDR3 was performed with the HTBI primer set and the Qiagen OneStep RT-PCR kit. Libraries were constructed in a second round of multiplex PCR, after which size selection and purification were performed. Paired-end sequencing of the libraries was performed with 100 bp reads on an Illumina HiSeq2000. On the authors' methods: Raw data were processed with SOAPnuke, discarding reads with adapters, uncalled bases, mean Phred below 15, or no exact constant-primer or identifier match. COPE v1.2.5 was used to merge high-quality paired reads, and clonotypes were defined as unique nucleotide sequences. MiTCR v1.1 was used to align the clonotypes against IMGT TRBV, TRBD and TRBJ reference segments. The analysis included only V-J combinations with a frequency above 0.0001, which together covered approximately 99% of the repertoires. The TCS score was defined as the ratio of F50 (clonal expansion) to E x V (chaos), calculated using BLOSUM62-based TCRdist between CDR3 peptides within each V-J. Welch's t-statistics and random forest reduced fewer than 550 V-J features to 10 to 15, which were used in a naive Bayes classifier (R e1071). TCRdb trimmed the raw reads at Q25, called clones with MiXCR and kept productive beta chains. Here each entry gathers all rows of one CDR3 protein and keeps the most common genes and DNA. The V and J calls follow TCRdb's processing rather than the paper's. Within this sample are fewer than 350,000 distinct CDR3 sequences, with around a sixth of them counted one time only. The ten largest clonotypes hold 15% to 19% of the sample.

Turning to this clonotype: It has no known antigen specificity. Within one base of it there is no much larger clone, and no base qualities were kept.

Ophthalmopathy patients had moderately to severely active disease, with a Clinical Activity Score of 3 or more, a NOSPECS grade of 4 or more, and a disease duration of less than 3 months. Exclusion was applied to patients with uncontrolled infections, other autoimmune diseases, pregnancy or lactation. Diagnoses were established on the basis of clinical symptoms, serum thyroxine and TRAb, thyroid ultrasound, and orbital computed tomography. Ficoll-Paque density gradient centrifugation was used to isolate PBMCs from 9.5 to 10 ml of fresh peripheral blood. Total RNA was extracted with Trizol reagent, and quality was checked on an Agilent 2100 Bioanalyzer. What the research found in general, with its limitations: In validation, the model predicted progression to ophthalmopathy with just under 71% sensitivity and less than 80% specificity, a median of 6.5 months before onset. Sample size was not statistically predetermined, and investigators were not blinded to group allocation. Blood samples also contained most of the expanded thyroid clonotypes (frequency above 0.001), which suggests that blood repertoires may reflect thyroid immune responses. In cross-validation, a model built on a 13 V-J signature told ophthalmopathy apart from stable hyperthyroidism with approximately 91% sensitivity and approximately 84% specificity, and in testing the same model reached 80%/75%.

The CDR3 runs 15 residues from the cysteine to the phenylalanine. The kept DNA is CDR3 alone, 45 bases in frame from the first base. The germline V gene yields KGHSH for CDR1 and LQKENI for CDR2. V and J are truncated by 0 bases and 11 bases respectively, leaving an intervening sequence of 19 bases. The TCR was taken from a middle-aged woman with Graves' ophthalmopathy. Sequenced: blood. This sequence uses TRBV18 and TRBJ1-1; the D gene cannot be resolved reliably. The base sequence is TGTGCCAGCTCACCACCGGAGGGTAAGCTTCTGAGTGCTTTCTTT. This is translated as CASSPPEGKLLSAFF.